A selection of T cell receptor beta chains follows, all from one sample in a study of Graves' ophthalmopathy and Graves' hyperthyroidism. TCRdb re-called the multiplex PCR reads through MiXCR, storing one row per CDR3 protein. The repertoire has about 390,000 distinct CDR3 sequences, roughly 15% of them found once; the top ten carry 2.4%. The sequencing sample was made of peripheral blood. The source of these receptors is an adult woman with stable Graves' hyperthyroidism. The CDR3 runs from the conserved cysteine through the conserved F or W. The D gene is left open where the match is weak. Clone size, where shown, is once, few, many, or a class for clones that have expanded.

>TRBV12-3/TRBV12-4|TRBJ2-2|NA|few
CASSSVAGQDTGELFF
TGTGCCAGCAGTTCTGTGGCAGGGCAGGACACCGGGGAGCTGTTTTTT
>TRBV12-3/TRBV12-4|TRBJ2-5|TRBD2|many
CASSFRDGLRIGGSQYF
TGTGCCAGCAGTTTCCGGGACGGGCTTCGAATCGGGGGGTCCCAGTACTTC
>TRBV5-1|TRBJ1-1|NA|NA
CASGRVMNTEAFF
TGCGCCAGCGGTCGAGTCATGAACACTGAAGCTTTCTTT
>TRBV6-2/TRBV6-3|TRBJ2-7|NA|many
CASSHNGGRYEQYF
TGTGCCAGCAGCCATAATGGGGGTCGCTACGAGCAGTACTTC
>TRBV28|TRBJ1-2|NA|many
CASSLGTLYGYTF
TGTGCCAGCAGTTTAGGGACCCTTTATGGCTACACCTTC
>TRBV20-1|TRBJ2-5|NA|many
CSARNQGLLQETQYF
TGCAGTGCTAGAAATCAGGGTCTCCTCCAAGAGACCCAGTACTTC
>TRBV4-1|TRBJ2-7|NA|few
CASSQGEAANYEQYF
TGCGCCAGCAGCCAAGGTGAAGCGGCCAACTACGAGCAGTACTTC
>TRBV28|TRBJ2-7|TRBD2|many
CASSFGLAETRFEQYF
TGTGCCAGCAGTTTTGGACTAGCGGAGACCCGATTCGAGCAGTACTTC
>TRBV6-2/TRBV6-3|TRBJ2-7|TRBD2|many
CASSPRGMAWRETHEQYF
TGTGCCAGCAGTCCCCGCGGAATGGCTTGGCGGGAGACCCACGAGCAGTACTTC
>TRBV11-2|TRBJ1-2|TRBD1|NA
CASSLEPGGDYGYTF
TGTGCCAGCAGCTTAGAACCAGGGGGGGACTATGGCTACACCTTC
>TRBV4-2|TRBJ2-3|NA|NA
CASSQDFPTVPNTQYF
TGTGCCAGCAGCCAAGATTTTCCGACAGTTCCCAATACGCAGTATTTT
>TRBV7-3|TRBJ1-1|NA|NA
CASGRGRDTEAFF
TGTGCCTCCGGACGGGGGCGGGACACTGAAGCTTTCTTT
>TRBV12-3/TRBV12-4|TRBJ2-5|NA|many
CASSLGLGPQETQYF
TGTGCCAGCAGTTTAGGACTAGGGCCACAAGAGACCCAGTACTTC
>TRBV3-1|TRBJ1-1|NA|NA
CASSQQGVVPEAFF
TGTGCCAGCAGCCAACAAGGGGTAGTCCCTGAAGCTTTCTTT
>TRBV2|TRBJ2-7|NA|many
CASSTLPYYEQYF
TGTGCCAGCAGTACACTACCGTATTACGAGCAGTACTTC
>TRBV3-1|TRBJ1-5|NA|many
CASSRFNGPQHF
TGTGCCAGCAGCCGCTTTAATGGGCCCCAGCATTTT
>TRBV6-2/TRBV6-3|TRBJ1-5|NA|few
CASSYIVGQPQHF
TGTGCCAGCAGTTACATCGTTGGTCAGCCCCAGCATTTT
>TRBV5-6|TRBJ1-5|NA|many
CASSLARSGANQPQHF
TGTGCCAGCAGCTTGGCCCGCAGTGGGGCTAATCAGCCCCAGCATTTT
>TRBV20-1|TRBJ2-7|NA|NA
CSARVYGGEKYEQYF
TGCAGTGCTAGAGTCTATGGCGGGGAGAAATACGAGCAGTACTTC
>TRBV10-3|TRBJ2-7|TRBD1|many
CAISESTGGPRTSYEQYF
TGTGCCATCAGTGAGTCGACAGGGGGACCCAGGACCTCCTACGAGCAGTACTTC
>TRBV24-1|TRBJ2-3|TRBD2|NA
CATSDSLAGVADTQYF
TGTGCCACCAGTGATTCGCTAGCGGGAGTTGCGGATACGCAGTATTTT
>TRBV28|TRBJ2-5|TRBD1|many
CASSLGDREETQYF
TGTGCCAGCAGTTTAGGGGACAGGGAAGAGACCCAGTACTTC
>TRBV30|TRBJ1-5|NA|NA
CAWRTGQNSNQPQHF
TGTGCCTGGAGAACGGGACAAAATAGCAATCAGCCCCAGCATTTT
>TRBV18|TRBJ2-7|TRBD2|NA
CASSPLGGSKYEQYF
TGTGCCAGCTCACCACTGGGCGGGAGTAAATACGAGCAGTACTTC
>TRBV2|TRBJ1-3|NA|NA
CASSALAYFGNTIYF
TGTGCCAGCAGCGCACTCGCGTATTTTGGAAACACCATATATTTT
>TRBV11-1|TRBJ2-6|NA|few
CASSLVGQGFAGANVLTF
TGTGCCAGCAGCTTAGTTGGGCAGGGATTTGCTGGGGCCAACGTCCTGACTTTC
>TRBV4-2|TRBJ2-7|NA|few
CASSQEVYPSYEQYF
TGTGCCAGCAGCCAAGAAGTTTACCCCTCCTACGAGCAGTACTTC
>TRBV15|TRBJ2-7|NA|many
CATSRAAESSYEQYF
TGTGCCACCAGCAGAGCGGCAGAGAGCTCCTACGAGCAGTACTTC